Below are 16 T cell receptor beta chains sequenced from a single sample in a study of neurological immune-mediated disorders. TCRdb re-derived calls from the 5' RACE reads in MiXCR, one entry per CDR3 protein. The top ten hold about 3% of the sample, which has about 55,000 distinct CDR3 sequences, about 4% seen once. The sequenced sample was PBMCs. Receptor source: a man over 45 with multiple sclerosis.

This clonotype was seen a few times. The chain couples TRBV14 to TRBJ2-3; a possible D gene is TRBD1 (5 bases). Germline lookup yields CDR1 SGHDN and CDR2 FVKESK. V was clipped by 3 bases and J by 2 bases, with 12 bases between them. CDR3 size: 15 residues. The DNA of the CDR3 is TGTGCCAGCAGCCATCCACAGACAGACACAGATACGCAGTATTTT. Translating gives CASSHPQTDTDTQYF.

This clonotype was observed many times. This chain joins TRBV29-1 and TRBJ2-6; 9 nucleotides match TRBD2. Losses at the gene ends were 4 bases for V and 1 base for J; bases not matched to a gene: 11. The CDR3 is 18 amino acids. Germline V CDR1 and CDR2: SQVTM, ANQGSEA. The CDR3 sequence is CSVGKAGGIGSGANVLTF. As DNA, the CDR3 is TGCAGCGTTGGAAAGGCGGGGGGGATCGGATCTGGGGCCAACGTCCTGACTTTC.

This clonotype was seen ten or more times. The gene calls are TRBV29-1 and TRBJ2-1; maybe TRBD1 (6 bases). The CDR3 covers 11 residues. Germline assignment: CDR1 SQVTM and CDR2 ANQGSEA. V was cut by 8 bases and J by 6 bases, with 11 bases left in between. CDR3 protein: CSPGTRNEQFF. CDR3 bases: TGCAGCCCGGGGACACGCAATGAGCAGTTCTTC.

This clonotype was detected many times. The chain has TRBV5-6 and TRBJ2-3; no definite D call. Trimming pared 4 bases from V and 3 bases from J, leaving 9 bases between. Germline CDR1 and CDR2: SGHDT and YYEEEE. The CDR3 runs to 13 residues. The CDR3 reads CASSPIKTDTQYF. CDR3 sequence (DNA): TGTGCCAGCAGCCCCATTAAGACAGATACGCAGTATTTT. Variable domain in full (rest from reference TRBV5-6 and TRBJ2-3): DAGVTQSPTHLIKTRGQQVTLRCSPKSGHDTVSWYQQALGQGPQFIFQYYEEEERQRGNFPDRFSGHQFPNYSSELNVNALLLGDSALYLCASSPIKTDTQYFGPGTRLTVL.

This clonotype appeared many times. The chain joins TRBV20-1 to TRBJ2-1; unclear D gene. V was shortened by 6 bases and J by 2 bases, with 11 bases between the two germline ends. In germline, CDR1 is DFQATT, CDR2 SNEGSKA (reference sequence). This CDR3 has 13 residues. Here the CDR3 DNA reads TGCAGTGCCATAAGCGATCCCTACAATGAGCAGTTCTTC. It specifies CSAISDPYNEQFF.

This clonotype was recorded at least ten times. V usage is TRBV28 and J usage is TRBJ2-1, with TRBD1 as a possible D gene (5 bases). The CDR3 extends over 16 amino acids. V lost 6 bases and J 8 bases, leaving 23 bases between the germline ends. Germline lookup yields CDR1 MDHEN and CDR2 SYDVKM. The CDR3 loop reads CASRHHRTSWMDEQFF. DNA of the CDR3: TGTGCCAGCAGACACCACCGGACATCCTGGATGGATGAGCAGTTCTTC. The full variable domain, completed using reference TRBV28 and TRBJ2-1, is DVKVTQSSRYLVKRTGEKVFLECVQDMDHENMFWYRQDPGLGLRLIYFSYDVKMKEKGDIPEGYSVSREKKERFSLILESASTNQTSMYLCASRHHRTSWMDEQFFGPGTRLTVL.

This clonotype was counted ten times or more. The CDR3 sequence: CASSPLRVGTQYF. CDR3 coding DNA: TGTGCCAGCAGCCCTCTCAGAGTTGGTACGCAGTATTTT. V gene TRBV11-2 combines with J gene TRBJ2-3; no definite D call. V was pared by 5 bases and J by 8 bases, with 14 bases between. Looked up from germline, CDR1 is SGHAT and CDR2 is FQNNGV. This CDR3 is 13 amino acids long.

This clonotype was counted many times. The DNA for the CDR3 is TGTGCCAGCAGCCAAGATCTTGGCGGGGATGAAAAACTGTTTTTT. Translating it yields CASSQDLGGDEKLFF. V gene TRBV3-1 combines with J gene TRBJ1-4; D uncertain. This CDR3 has 15 amino acids. The V end was cut by 0 bases, the J end by 6 bases, with 11 bases between. The germline CDR1 and CDR2 sequences are LGHDT and YNNKEL (reference sequence).

This clonotype was seen at least ten times. The chain links TRBV5-1 to TRBJ2-7, with no clear D. Trimming removed 0 bases from V and 1 base from J, with 8 bases in between. Germline V gene sequence: CDR1 SGHRS, CDR2 YFSETQ. There are 14 residues in the CDR3. The CDR3 coding sequence is TGCGCCAGCAGCTTGGGTCCAGGATCCTACGAGCAGTACTTC. Translating gives CASSLGPGSYEQYF.

This clonotype occurred many times. The chain carries TRBV29-1 and TRBJ2-3; TRBD1 agrees at 8 bases. The CDR3 spans 14 residues. V trimming: 6 bases; J trimming: 1 base; junction bases outside the gene matches: 6. The germline gives CDR1 SQVTM, CDR2 ANQGSEA. The CDR3 nucleotides read TGCAGCGTAGCCAGGGGGCTAGGCACAGATACGCAGTATTTT. Its translation: CSVARGLGTDTQYF.

This clonotype was recorded many times. The chain employs TRBV15 and TRBJ2-5; TRBD1 aligns across 7 bases. This CDR3 comprises 13 residues. The V segment lost 6 bases and the J segment 1 base; nucleotides outside the gene matches: 2. Germline CDR1 is LNHNV and CDR2 is YYDKDF (reference sequence). CDR3 in amino acids: CATRRQGQETQYF. Written as DNA, the CDR3 is TGTGCCACCAGAAGACAGGGCCAAGAGACCCAGTACTTC.

The table lists this clonotype with a few counts. The chain's CDR3 is CASSLGLGGNNEQFF. CDR3 bases: TGCGCCAGCAGCTTGGGATTGGGGGGGAACAATGAGCAGTTCTTC. The rearrangement uses TRBV5-1 and TRBJ2-1; 7 bases map to TRBD2. The V and J ends lost 0 bases and 5 bases, in that order; junction bases with no gene match: 5. The CDR3 spans 15 residues. Germline V gene lookup returns CDR1 SGHRS and CDR2 YFSETQ.

In regard to this clonotype: One end of the junction varies from germline; a read error may be responsible. The rearrangement links TRBV28 to TRBJ1-5, with a weak D call TRBD1 (6 bases). The CDR3 totals 14 residues. CDR1 MDHEN and CDR2 SYDVKM come from the germline V gene. Here the CDR3 reads CASSFGGRKQPQHF. In nucleotides, the CDR3 is TGTGCCAGCAGTTTTGGGGGGCGCAAGCAGCCCCAGCATTTT.

This clonotype was recorded a few times. V usage is TRBV20-1 and J usage is TRBJ1-1; D is perhaps TRBD1 (6 bases). Trimming took off 3 bases at V and 5 bases at J, with 13 bases between the two ends. The germline gives CDR1 DFQATT, CDR2 SNEGSKA (reference sequence). The CDR3 totals 13 residues. CDR3 DNA sequence: TGCAGTGCTAGGGACAGCTCCGGGACTGAAGCTTTCTTT. Translated, it gives CSARDSSGTEAFF.

The table lists this clonotype with many counts. The gene calls are TRBV20-1 and TRBJ1-5; D unclear. V was clipped by 6 bases and J by 5 bases, with 17 bases between them. The CDR3 has 14 amino acids. Germline values: CDR1 DFQATT, CDR2 SNEGSKA (reference sequence). The CDR3 sequence is CSALVSNWDQPQHF. CDR3 bases: TGCAGTGCCCTAGTGTCGAATTGGGATCAGCCCCAGCATTTT.

This clonotype appeared once. This may be a read error: a much more frequent sequence differs by one nucleotide. The CDR3 end shows no conserved phenylalanine or tryptophan, and so a read error is likely. CDR3 bases: TGCGCCAGCAGCTTGTCCGGGGATGCGGTCTCACCCCTCCACCTT. Translating gives CASSLSGDAVSPLHL. The chain has TRBV5-1 and TRBJ1-6; D is uncertain. This CDR3 region has 15 residues. Deletions cut 1 base from V and 10 bases from J, with 15 bases between. Per the germline V gene, CDR1 is SGHRS and CDR2 is YFSETQ.